These 18 T cell receptor beta chains were all obtained from the same sample, sequenced in a study of OX40 agonist ivuxolimab in advanced cancers. The method was immunoSEQ multiplex PCR; TCRdb's version includes in-frame clones alone and lacks a portion of them. The repertoire consists of under 80,000 clones, with 87% occurring once and the leading ten covering about 2.1%. The input for sequencing was CD4+ or CD8+ T cells sorted from blood, taken in a trial of the OX40 agonist ivuxolimab. The receptors were gathered from an adult with an advanced solid tumor such as melanoma, head and neck, liver or kidney cancer.

The chain is built from TRBV5-1 and TRBJ2-7; D tentatively reads TRBD1 or TRBD2 (5 bases each). The CDR3 totals 15 residues. Germline values: CDR1 SGHRS, CDR2 YFSETQ. The germline V and J ends were trimmed by 0 bases and 0 bases, with 10 bases remaining between them. CDR3 loop: CASSLGDGVSYEQYF. CDR3 sequence (DNA): TGCGCCAGCAGCTTGGGGGACGGGGTCTCCTACGAGCAGTACTTC.

The rearrangement joins TRBV9 to TRBJ2-7, with D possibly TRBD1 on 6 matching bases. Germline lookup yields CDR1 SGDLS and CDR2 YYNGEE. V was clipped by 4 bases and J by 6 bases, with 17 bases between them. The CDR3 covers 14 residues. This CDR3 is CASSLLNRAGEQYF. The CDR3 DNA follows: TGTGCCAGCAGCCTCCTGAACAGGGCGGGCGAGCAGTACTTC.

This clone was found once. The rearrangement links TRBV28 to TRBJ2-6; 7 positions agree with TRBD2. This CDR3 has 16 residues. The trim removed 7 bases at V and 0 bases at J, leaving 6 bases unmatched. Germline V gene sequence: CDR1 MDHEN, CDR2 SYDVKM. CDR3 nucleotides: TGTGCCAGCACGCAGGGAGGGGCCTCTGGGGCCAACGTCCTGACTTTC. It specifies CASTQGGASGANVLTF.

The chain is built from TRBV27 and TRBJ2-4; either TRBD1 or TRBD2 may fit D (5 bases each). The germline gives CDR1 MNHEY, CDR2 SMNVEV (reference sequence). V dropped 8 bases and J dropped 6 bases, with 20 bases sitting between them. CDR3 length: 15 residues. CDR3 sequence: CASEHRDRILNIQYF. DNA for the CDR3: TGTGCCAGCGAACACCGGGACCGAATTTTAAACATTCAGTACTTC.

The J gene is TRBJ2-7, the V gene TRBV18; D call uncertain. This CDR3 has 13 amino acids. V was shortened by 3 bases and J by 6 bases, with 12 bases between the two germline ends. CDR1 is KGHSH and CDR2 is LQKENI in the germline V gene. The CDR3 DNA is TGTGCCAGCTCACCGGGCACCCCCGGCGAGCAGTACTTC. Translated, it gives CASSPGTPGEQYF.

For this clone: Other DNA sequences in the sample encode the same CDR3. The chain couples TRBV5-4 to TRBJ1-5; 7 bases match TRBD1. From germline, CDR1 is SGHNT and CDR2 YYREEE (reference sequence). With V trimmed by 0 bases and J by 4 bases, 4 bases remained unmatched. The CDR3 runs to 15 residues. The chain's CDR3 is CASSLAGTENQPQHF. The CDR3 region has the DNA TGTGCCAGCAGCTTGGCCGGGACAGAGAATCAGCCCCAGCATTTT.

This chain links TRBV5-1 with TRBJ1-1, with a tentative D call TRBD1 (5 bases). The germline V gene has CDR1 SGHRS and CDR2 YFSETQ. Trimming took off 0 bases at V and 1 base at J, with 16 bases between the two ends. The CDR3 runs to 17 residues. The chain's CDR3 is CASSLVAQVLGNTEAFF. CDR3 sequence (DNA): TGCGCCAGCAGCTTGGTAGCACAGGTCTTAGGGAACACTGAAGCTTTCTTT. The full variable domain, its missing parts supplied by reference TRBV5-1 and TRBJ1-1, is KAGVTQTPRYLIKTRGQQVTLSCSPISGHRSVSWYQQTPGQGLQFLFEYFSETQRNKGNFPGRFSGRQFSNSRSEMNVSTLELGDSALYLCASSLVAQVLGNTEAFFGQGTRLTVV.

The V gene is TRBV20-1, the J gene TRBJ1-2; 9 positions match TRBD1. Germline loops: CDR1 DFQATT, CDR2 SNEGSKA (reference sequence). CDR3 length: 11 residues. J was trimmed by 10 bases and V by 3 bases; bases with no gene match: 3. The CDR3: CSARDRGTYTF. CDR3 DNA: TGCAGTGCTAGGGACAGGGGTACCTACACCTTC.

The chain joins TRBV5-1 to TRBJ2-7; no definite D call. V was trimmed by 0 bases and J by 6 bases, leaving 16 bases between them. The CDR3 is 15 amino acids. The germline CDR1 and CDR2 sequences are SGHRS and YFSETQ. The CDR3 nucleotides are TGCGCCAGCAGCTTGGAATCCAGCGACGTGAGCGAGCAGTACTTC. Its translation is CASSLESSDVSEQYF.

The chain links TRBV14 to TRBJ2-5; 12 nucleotides line up with TRBD2. This CDR3 has 14 amino acids. The J segment lost 3 bases and the V segment lost 4 bases, leaving 0 bases of the junction unmatched. Germline CDR1 reads SGHDN; CDR2 reads FVKESK. The CDR3 nucleotides are TGTGCCAGCAGCCGACTAGCGGGGGAAGAGACCCAGTACTTC. Residues: CASSRLAGEETQYF.

J is TRBJ2-7 and V is TRBV10-3; D uncertain. Germline V gene data show CDR1 as ENHRY and CDR2 as SYGVKD. The CDR3 runs 11 residues. V lost 5 bases and J lost 0, with 2 bases in between. The DNA for the CDR3 is TGTGCCATCAGTCGCTCCTACGAGCAGTACTTC. Translation: CAISRSYEQYF.

This clone was recorded only once. The rearrangement joins TRBV7-2 to TRBJ2-2; 9 bases align to TRBD2. CDR1 is SGHTA and CDR2 is FQGNSA in the germline V gene. The CDR3 covers 15 residues. With V trimmed by 1 base and J by 3 bases, 0 bases remained unmatched. In DNA form, the CDR3 reads TGTGCCAGCAGCTTAGGCGGGAGGGACACCGGGGAGCTGTTTTTT. Amino acids: CASSLGGRDTGELFF.

The chain links TRBV30 to TRBJ2-3, with D hard to call. CDR3 length: 12 residues. V gave up 2 bases and J gave up 4 bases, with 7 bases separating them. Germline loops: CDR1 GTSNPN, CDR2 SVGIG (reference sequence). The CDR3 reads CAWSPGPDTQYF. CDR3 bases: TGTGCCTGGAGTCCAGGCCCAGATACGCAGTATTTT.

As for this clone: The sample carries other DNA sequences with the same CDR3. This rearrangement joins TRBV9 to TRBJ1-3; a possible D gene is TRBD1 (6 bases). The ends were cut back, 3 bases at V and 4 bases at J, with 17 bases in the middle. The length of the CDR3 is 16 residues. Germline assignment: CDR1 SGDLS and CDR2 YYNGEE. CDR3 nucleotide sequence: TGTGCCAGCAGCGCGACAGGAGGCGCTTCCGGAAACACCATATATTTT. Encoded protein: CASSATGGASGNTIYF. Supplemented by reference TRBV9 and TRBJ1-3, the full variable domain reads DSGVTQTPKHLITATGQRVTLRCSPRSGDLSVYWYQQSLDQGLQFLIQYYNGEERAKGNILERFSAQQFPDLHSELNLSSLELGDSALYFCASSATGGASGNTIYFGEGSWLTVV.

The chain has TRBV5-1 and TRBJ1-1; D remains ambiguous. CDR1 and CDR2 from the germline V gene are SGHRS and YFSETQ. Trimming shortened V by 3 bases and J by 1 base, and 7 bases separated the two germline ends. This CDR3 is built from 13 residues. The CDR3 bases are TGCGCCAGCAGCTCCGGACCGAACACTGAAGCTTTCTTT. It translates to CASSSGPNTEAFF.

The chain has TRBV4-3 and TRBJ1-4; 11 positions match TRBD1. Germline trimming cut 0 bases from V and 7 bases from J; bases unmatched to any gene: 4. Germline CDR1 is LGHNA and CDR2 is YSLEER. This CDR3 region has 16 residues. DNA for the CDR3: TGCGCCAGCAGCCAAGATCTGGGGACAGGGGGTGAAAAACTGTTTTTT. Translating gives CASSQDLGTGGEKLFF.

The rearrangement links TRBV30 to TRBJ1-1; a possible D gene is TRBD1 (6 bases). The CDR3 has 11 residues. In germline, CDR1 is GTSNPN, CDR2 SVGIG (reference sequence). CDR3 in amino acids: CAGTRTGKAFF. CDR3 bases: TGTGCTGGGACACGGACGGGTAAAGCTTTCTTT.

V is TRBV5-1 and J is TRBJ2-7, with no clear D. V was pared by 5 bases and J by 2 bases, with 8 bases between. The CDR3 is 12 amino acids. Germline CDR1 reads SGHRS; CDR2 reads YFSETQ. CDR3 sequence: CASSIEPYEQYF. The CDR3, as DNA: TGCGCCAGCAGTATCGAACCCTACGAGCAGTACTTC.